Listed below are T cell receptor beta chains from one sample, sequenced in a study of tumor and adjacent non-tumor tissue in lung cancer. TCRdb re-analysed the multiplex PCR reads in MiXCR, keeping a single row per CDR3 protein. The table records about 93,000 distinct CDR3 sequences, around 64% of them present only once. Source material: lung tumor tissue. Every receptor here comes from a man in his 60s with non-small cell lung cancer. Both conserved end residues are part of each CDR3. The order of the fields is CDR3 protein, CDR3 DNA, V gene, J gene, clone size, D gene. D genes are given only for firm matches. Some rows have no size entry. The others give once, few or many, or a class for an expanded clone.

cdr3_aa: CSAKNSQGGGTQYF; cdr3_nt: TGCAGTGCTAAGAACTCCCAGGGAGGGGGTACGCAGTATTTT; v_call: TRBV20-1; j_call: TRBJ2-3; clone_size: many; d_call: NA
cdr3_aa: CSARKVTNEQFF; cdr3_nt: TGCAGTGCTAGAAAGGTGACCAATGAGCAGTTCTTC; v_call: TRBV20-1; j_call: TRBJ2-1; clone_size: NA; d_call: NA
cdr3_aa: CASNQDAVPPTNIQYF; cdr3_nt: TGTGCCAGCAACCAAGATGCGGTTCCCCCAACGAACATTCAGTACTTC; v_call: TRBV4-2; j_call: TRBJ2-4; clone_size: NA; d_call: NA
cdr3_aa: CASRGTSHSSYNEQIF; cdr3_nt: TGCGCCAGCAGAGGGACTAGCCATAGCTCCTACAATGAGCAGATCTTC; v_call: TRBV6-6; j_call: TRBJ2-1; clone_size: NA; d_call: TRBD2
cdr3_aa: CASMAQLQETQYF; cdr3_nt: TGCGCCAGCATGGCTCAGTTGCAAGAGACCCAGTACTTC; v_call: TRBV10-2; j_call: TRBJ2-5; clone_size: NA; d_call: NA
cdr3_aa: CASSPTQGTYEQYF; cdr3_nt: TGTGCCAGCAGCCCCACTCAGGGGACCTACGAGCAGTACTTC; v_call: TRBV6-2/TRBV6-3; j_call: TRBJ2-7; clone_size: many; d_call: NA
cdr3_aa: CASSQDGTVSSGANFLTF; cdr3_nt: TGTGCCAGCAGCCAAGACGGGACAGTGAGCTCTGGGGCCAACTTCCTGACTTTC; v_call: TRBV4-2; j_call: TRBJ2-6; clone_size: NA; d_call: TRBD1
cdr3_aa: CGVGHGASFTEAFF; cdr3_nt: TGCGGCGTTGGGCATGGGGCATCTTTTACTGAAGCTTTCTTT; v_call: TRBV29-1; j_call: TRBJ1-1; clone_size: NA; d_call: NA
cdr3_aa: CASSPSLHGPDTQYF; cdr3_nt: TGTGCCAGCAGCCCCTCCTTACATGGCCCAGATACGCAATATTTT; v_call: TRBV5-6; j_call: TRBJ2-3; clone_size: NA; d_call: NA
cdr3_aa: CASSYSFVKAGDSYDQYF; cdr3_nt: TGTGCCAGCAGTTACTCGTTTGTAAAGGCTGGGGACTCCTACGATCAGTACTTC; v_call: TRBV6-2/TRBV6-3; j_call: TRBJ2-7; clone_size: NA; d_call: NA
cdr3_aa: CASSHRRGTDTQYF; cdr3_nt: TGTGCCAGCAGCCATCGGCGGGGGACAGATACGCAGTATTTT; v_call: TRBV12-3/TRBV12-4; j_call: TRBJ2-3; clone_size: NA; d_call: TRBD2
cdr3_aa: CASSTAGGSYEQYF; cdr3_nt: TGCGCCAGCAGCACCGCAGGGGGTTCCTACGAGCAGTACTTC; v_call: TRBV4-1; j_call: TRBJ2-7; clone_size: many; d_call: TRBD1
cdr3_aa: CASSDRVQFLGYGYTF; cdr3_nt: TGCGCCAGCAGCGACAGGGTGCAGTTTTTGGGCTATGGCTACACCTTC; v_call: TRBV4-1; j_call: TRBJ1-2; clone_size: many; d_call: TRBD1
cdr3_aa: CAISSSRAVRWNSNEPQHF; cdr3_nt: TGTGCCATCAGTTCAAGTCGGGCCGTACGATGGAATAGCAATGAGCCCCAGCATTTT; v_call: TRBV6-5; j_call: TRBJ1-5; clone_size: NA; d_call: NA
cdr3_aa: CTSKGQGGGTEAFF; cdr3_nt: TGTACCAGCAAAGGACAGGGCGGTGGGACTGAAGCTTTCTTT; v_call: TRBV2; j_call: TRBJ1-1; clone_size: NA; d_call: TRBD1
cdr3_aa: CASSLSRDTHYF; cdr3_nt: TGTGCAAGCAGTTTATCGCGAGATACGCACTATTTT; v_call: TRBV12-3/TRBV12-4; j_call: TRBJ2-3; clone_size: NA; d_call: NA
cdr3_aa: CASSIGGQIENIQYF; cdr3_nt: TGTGCCAGTAGTATAGGGGGACAGATCGAAAACATTCAGTACTTC; v_call: TRBV19; j_call: TRBJ2-4; clone_size: NA; d_call: TRBD1
cdr3_aa: CASSLVEWTYNEQSF; cdr3_nt: TGTGCCAGCAGTTTAGTCGAGTGGACCTACAATGAGCAGTCCTTC; v_call: TRBV12-3/TRBV12-4; j_call: TRBJ2-1; clone_size: NA; d_call: NA
cdr3_aa: CASSQAGTDTQYF; cdr3_nt: TGTGCCAGCAGCCAAGCGGGGACCGATACGCAGTATTTT; v_call: TRBV14; j_call: TRBJ2-3; clone_size: NA; d_call: NA
cdr3_aa: CARSLRPTSGGYEQFF; cdr3_nt: TGTGCCCGCAGCCTCCGCCCGACTAGCGGGGGATATGAGCAGTTCTTC; v_call: TRBV11-1; j_call: TRBJ2-1; clone_size: few; d_call: TRBD2
cdr3_aa: CSVKEISDPQYF; cdr3_nt: TGCAGCGTTAAGGAGATTTCGGACCCGCAGTATTTT; v_call: TRBV29-1; j_call: TRBJ2-3; clone_size: NA; d_call: NA
cdr3_aa: CSAAGRKETQYF; cdr3_nt: TGCAGTGCCGCCGGGAGAAAAGAGACCCAGTACTTC; v_call: TRBV20-1; j_call: TRBJ2-5; clone_size: few; d_call: NA
cdr3_aa: CTSRFGGQGWSSLHF; cdr3_nt: TGTACCAGTAGATTTGGGGGACAGGGTTGGTCATCCCTCCACTTT; v_call: TRBV6-5; j_call: TRBJ1-6; clone_size: NA; d_call: TRBD1
cdr3_aa: CAWTRGGGIYEQYF; cdr3_nt: TGTGCCTGGACCCGTGGGGGAGGCATCTACGAGCAGTACTTC; v_call: TRBV30; j_call: TRBJ2-7; clone_size: few; d_call: NA
cdr3_aa: CAGTALGGNYGYTF; cdr3_nt: TGTGCTGGCACCGCTCTCGGGGGAAACTATGGCTACACCTTC; v_call: TRBV4-2; j_call: TRBJ1-2; clone_size: NA; d_call: NA
cdr3_aa: CSALTSGNTDTQYF; cdr3_nt: TGCAGTGCTCTGACTAGCGGGAACACAGATACGCAGTATTTT; v_call: TRBV20-1; j_call: TRBJ2-3; clone_size: many; d_call: TRBD2
cdr3_aa: CACSLEAGVGYTF; cdr3_nt: TGTGCCTGCAGCTTAGAGGCGGGCGTGGGCTACACCTTC; v_call: TRBV7-8; j_call: TRBJ1-2; clone_size: few; d_call: NA
cdr3_aa: CSARDVWWAGSYEQYF; cdr3_nt: TGCAGTGCTAGAGATGTGTGGTGGGCGGGCTCCTACGAGCAGTACTTC; v_call: TRBV20-1; j_call: TRBJ2-7; clone_size: NA; d_call: NA
cdr3_aa: CASRTGQEGARELFF; cdr3_nt: TGTGCCAGCAGGACGGGACAGGAAGGGGCCCGGGAGCTGTTTTTT; v_call: TRBV12-3/TRBV12-4; j_call: TRBJ2-2; clone_size: NA; d_call: TRBD1
cdr3_aa: CVSHGLRGPPTDTQYF; cdr3_nt: TGTGTCAGCCACGGTTTACGGGGGCCCCCCACAGATACACAGTATTTT; v_call: TRBV12-3/TRBV12-4; j_call: TRBJ2-3; clone_size: NA; d_call: NA
cdr3_aa: CARGPGLEETQYF; cdr3_nt: TGTGCCAGAGGCCCAGGACTCGAAGAGACCCAGTACTTC; v_call: TRBV5-6; j_call: TRBJ2-5; clone_size: NA; d_call: NA
cdr3_aa: CASTEGPLSSQHF; cdr3_nt: TGCGCAAGCACGGAGGGTCCACTATCGTCCCAGCATTTT; v_call: TRBV10-2; j_call: TRBJ1-5; clone_size: once; d_call: NA
cdr3_aa: CASIQATQNTETFF; cdr3_nt: TGTGCCAGCATCCAAGCTACACAGAACACTGAAACTTTCTTT; v_call: TRBV4-2; j_call: TRBJ1-1; clone_size: NA; d_call: NA
cdr3_aa: CSARLTSHNEQFF; cdr3_nt: TGCAGTGCTAGACTCACCTCCCACAATGAGCAGTTCTTC; v_call: TRBV20-1; j_call: TRBJ2-1; clone_size: NA; d_call: NA
cdr3_aa: CSASGGTGTGELFF; cdr3_nt: TGCAGTGCTAGTGGCGGGACGGGCACCGGGGAGCTGTTTTTT; v_call: TRBV20-1; j_call: TRBJ2-2; clone_size: NA; d_call: NA
cdr3_aa: CTCSNQETQYF; cdr3_nt: TGCACGTGCTCTAATCAAGAGACCCAGTACTTC; v_call: TRBV29-1; j_call: TRBJ2-5; clone_size: many; d_call: NA
cdr3_aa: CASSSQQRGGRAKYREQYF; cdr3_nt: TGTGCCAGCAGCTCCCAGCAACGGGGCGGGAGGGCCAAATATCGCGAGCAGTACTTC; v_call: TRBV7-9; j_call: TRBJ2-7; clone_size: few; d_call: TRBD2
cdr3_aa: CSVVAGGPHQPQHF; cdr3_nt: TGCAGCGTCGTGGCGGGGGGGCCCCATCAGCCCCAGCATTTT; v_call: TRBV29-1; j_call: TRBJ1-5; clone_size: once; d_call: NA
cdr3_aa: CASSWSERVNTGELFF; cdr3_nt: TGTGCCAGCAGTTGGTCGGAGCGAGTGAACACCGGGGAGCTGTTTTTT; v_call: TRBV6-5; j_call: TRBJ2-2; clone_size: NA; d_call: NA
cdr3_aa: CASSFGLRDSPLRF; cdr3_nt: TGTGCCAGCAGTTTTGGGCTGCGGGATTCACCCCTCCGTTTT; v_call: TRBV12-3/TRBV12-4; j_call: TRBJ1-6; clone_size: NA; d_call: NA
cdr3_aa: CASGTGRGTGELFF; cdr3_nt: TGTGCCTCAGGGACAGGGAGGGGAACCGGGGAGCTGTTTTTT; v_call: TRBV10-3; j_call: TRBJ2-2; clone_size: NA; d_call: TRBD1
cdr3_aa: CASSYGQAGYNEQFF; cdr3_nt: TGTGCCAGCAGTTATGGACAGGCTGGCTACAATGAGCAGTTCTTC; v_call: TRBV6-1; j_call: TRBJ2-1; clone_size: many; d_call: TRBD1
cdr3_aa: CAGSSGQGQENQNF; cdr3_nt: TGTGCCGGCAGCTCCGGACAGGGCCAAGAGAACCAGAACTTC; v_call: TRBV11-1; j_call: TRBJ2-5; clone_size: NA; d_call: TRBD1
cdr3_aa: CVSSPRADRSHGYTF; cdr3_nt: TGTGTCAGCAGCCCAAGGGCGGACAGATCCCATGGCTACACATTC; v_call: TRBV4-2; j_call: TRBJ1-2; clone_size: once; d_call: NA
cdr3_aa: CASSLGAARGHPPLHF; cdr3_nt: TGCGCCAGCAGCCTAGGAGCGGCCAGGGGTCATCCACCCCTCCACTTT; v_call: TRBV4-3; j_call: TRBJ1-6; clone_size: NA; d_call: NA